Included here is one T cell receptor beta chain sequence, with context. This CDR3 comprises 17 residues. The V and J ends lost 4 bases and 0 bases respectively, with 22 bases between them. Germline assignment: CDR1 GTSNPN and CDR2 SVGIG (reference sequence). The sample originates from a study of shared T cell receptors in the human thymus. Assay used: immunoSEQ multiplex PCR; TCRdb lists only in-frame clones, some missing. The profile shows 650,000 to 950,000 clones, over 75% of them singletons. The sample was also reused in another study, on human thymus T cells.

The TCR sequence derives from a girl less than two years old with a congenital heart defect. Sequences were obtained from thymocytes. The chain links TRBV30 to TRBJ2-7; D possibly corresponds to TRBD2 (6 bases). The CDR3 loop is CAWTWALSRDSSYEQYF. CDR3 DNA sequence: TGTGCCTGGACTTGGGCGCTAAGCCGGGACTCCTCCTACGAGCAGTACTTC.